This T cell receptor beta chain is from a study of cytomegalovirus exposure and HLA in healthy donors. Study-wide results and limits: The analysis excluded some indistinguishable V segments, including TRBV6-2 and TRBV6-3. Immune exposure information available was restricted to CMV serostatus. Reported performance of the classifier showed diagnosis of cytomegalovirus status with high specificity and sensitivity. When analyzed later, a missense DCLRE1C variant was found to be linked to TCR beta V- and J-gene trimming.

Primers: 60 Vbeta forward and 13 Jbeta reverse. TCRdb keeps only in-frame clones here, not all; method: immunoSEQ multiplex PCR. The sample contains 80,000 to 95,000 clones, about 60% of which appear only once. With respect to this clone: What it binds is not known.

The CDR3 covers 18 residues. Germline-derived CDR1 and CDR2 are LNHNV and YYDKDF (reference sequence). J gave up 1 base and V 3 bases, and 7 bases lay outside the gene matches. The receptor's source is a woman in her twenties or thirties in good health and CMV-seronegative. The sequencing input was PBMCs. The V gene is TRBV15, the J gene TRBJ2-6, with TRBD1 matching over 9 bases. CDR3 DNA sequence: TGTGCCACCAGCAGTCCGGACAGGGGTCTTTCTGGGGCCAACGTCCTGACTTTC. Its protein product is CATSSPDRGLSGANVLTF.